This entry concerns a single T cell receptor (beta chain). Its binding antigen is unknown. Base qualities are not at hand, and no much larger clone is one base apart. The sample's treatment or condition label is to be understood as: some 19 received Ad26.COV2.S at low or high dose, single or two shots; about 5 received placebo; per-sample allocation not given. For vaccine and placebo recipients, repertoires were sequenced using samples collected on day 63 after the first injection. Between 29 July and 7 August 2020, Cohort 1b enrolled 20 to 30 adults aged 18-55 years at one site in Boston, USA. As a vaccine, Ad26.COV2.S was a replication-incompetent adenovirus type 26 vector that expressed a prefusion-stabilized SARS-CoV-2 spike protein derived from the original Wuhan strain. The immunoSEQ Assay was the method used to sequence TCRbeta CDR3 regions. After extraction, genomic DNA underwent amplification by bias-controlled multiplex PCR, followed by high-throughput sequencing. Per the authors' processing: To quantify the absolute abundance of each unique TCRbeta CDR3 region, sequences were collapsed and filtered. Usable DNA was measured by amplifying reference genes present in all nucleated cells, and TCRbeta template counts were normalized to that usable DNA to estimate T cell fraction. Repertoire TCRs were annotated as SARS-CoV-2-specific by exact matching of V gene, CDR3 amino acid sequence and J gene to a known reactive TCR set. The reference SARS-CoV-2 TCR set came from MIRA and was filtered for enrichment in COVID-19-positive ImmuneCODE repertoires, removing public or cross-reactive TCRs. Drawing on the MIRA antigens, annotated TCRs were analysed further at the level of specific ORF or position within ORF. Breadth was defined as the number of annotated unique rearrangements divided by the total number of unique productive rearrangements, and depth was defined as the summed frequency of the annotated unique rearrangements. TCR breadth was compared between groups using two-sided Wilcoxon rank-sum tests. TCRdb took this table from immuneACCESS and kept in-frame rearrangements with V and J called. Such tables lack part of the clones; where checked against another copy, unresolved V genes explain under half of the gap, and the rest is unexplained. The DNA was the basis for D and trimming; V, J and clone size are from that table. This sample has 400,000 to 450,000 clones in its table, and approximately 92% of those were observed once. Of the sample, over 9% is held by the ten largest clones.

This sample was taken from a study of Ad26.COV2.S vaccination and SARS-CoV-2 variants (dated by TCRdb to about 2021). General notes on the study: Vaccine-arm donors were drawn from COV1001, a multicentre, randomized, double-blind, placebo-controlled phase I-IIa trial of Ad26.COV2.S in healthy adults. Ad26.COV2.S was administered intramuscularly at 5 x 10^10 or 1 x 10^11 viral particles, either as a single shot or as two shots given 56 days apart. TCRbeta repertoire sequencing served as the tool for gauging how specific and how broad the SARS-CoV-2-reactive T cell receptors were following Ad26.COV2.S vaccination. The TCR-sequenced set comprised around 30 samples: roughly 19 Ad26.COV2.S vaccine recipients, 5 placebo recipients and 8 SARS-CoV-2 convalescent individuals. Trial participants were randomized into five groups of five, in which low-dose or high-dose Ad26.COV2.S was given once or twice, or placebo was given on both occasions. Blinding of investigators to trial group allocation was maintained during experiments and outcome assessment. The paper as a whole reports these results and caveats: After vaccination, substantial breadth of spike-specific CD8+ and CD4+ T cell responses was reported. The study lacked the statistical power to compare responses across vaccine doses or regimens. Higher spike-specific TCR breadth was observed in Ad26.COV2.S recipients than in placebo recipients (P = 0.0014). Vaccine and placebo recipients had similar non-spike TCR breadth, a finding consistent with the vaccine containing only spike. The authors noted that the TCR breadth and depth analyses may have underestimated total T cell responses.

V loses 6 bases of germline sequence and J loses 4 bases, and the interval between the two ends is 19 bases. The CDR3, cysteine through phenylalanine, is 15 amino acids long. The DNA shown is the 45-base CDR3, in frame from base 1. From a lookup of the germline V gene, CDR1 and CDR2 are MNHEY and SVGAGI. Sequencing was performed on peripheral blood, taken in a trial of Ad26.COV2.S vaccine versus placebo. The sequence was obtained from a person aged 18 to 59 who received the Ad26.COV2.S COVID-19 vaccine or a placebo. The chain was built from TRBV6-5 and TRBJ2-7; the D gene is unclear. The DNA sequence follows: TGTGCCAGCAGGGCGCTCGGAGTAACAAGGTACGAGCAGTACTTC. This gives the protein CASRALGVTRYEQYF.